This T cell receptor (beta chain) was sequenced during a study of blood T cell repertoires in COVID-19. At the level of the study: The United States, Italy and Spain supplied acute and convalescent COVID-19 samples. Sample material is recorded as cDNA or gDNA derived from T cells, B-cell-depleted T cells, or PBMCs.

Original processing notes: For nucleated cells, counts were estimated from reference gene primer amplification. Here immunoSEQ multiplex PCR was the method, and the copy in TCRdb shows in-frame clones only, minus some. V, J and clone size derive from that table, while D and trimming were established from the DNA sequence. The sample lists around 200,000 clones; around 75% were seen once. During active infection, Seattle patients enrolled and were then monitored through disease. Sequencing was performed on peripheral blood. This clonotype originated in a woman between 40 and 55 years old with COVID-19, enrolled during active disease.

The DNA for the CDR3 is TGTGCCAGCAGCCCGGGACTAGCGGGAGTCTACGAGCAGTACTTC. It codes for CASSPGLAGVYEQYF. The chain recombines TRBV14 with TRBJ2-7, with 14 bases matching TRBD2. CDR1 is SGHDN and CDR2 is FVKESK in the germline V gene. CDR3 length: 15 amino acids. J was trimmed by 3 bases and V by 4 bases; bases with no gene match: 2.